This T cell receptor beta chain came from a study of control samples from healthy donors and cancer patients (dated by TCRdb to the early 2020s). Library generation was performed with the immunoSEQ multiplex PCR assay. TCRdb stores this immuneACCESS table with in-frame sequences only. Part of the clones is absent; in the studies checked, under half of the shortfall reflects unresolved V genes, and no reason is known for the rest. Counted in this sample were about 130,000 clones; around 92% of them appeared once. The ten largest clones represent 2.1% of the sample. Cut back by 3 bases and 7 bases, the V and J ends lie 12 bases apart. The CDR3 sequence holds 13 residues, the cysteine and phenylalanine included. The DNA shown is the 39-base CDR3, in frame from base 1. Points on this clone: Its specific antigen is unknown. No qualities accompany the bases; no much larger clone lies one base away.

The receptor's source is a woman aged 45-65 years in good health. Recombination connected TRBV12-3 or TRBV12-4 to TRBJ1-1; the D gene assignment is ambiguous. The source material was blood. Read as DNA, the sequence is TGTGCCAGCAGTTTCTCGCGGTCGGGTGAAGCTTTCTTT. The encoded protein is CASSFSRSGEAFF.